This T cell receptor (beta chain) stems from a study of CD8+ T cells in alopecia areata. In each case, RNA was isolated and then reverse transcribed into cDNA as the sequencing template. Generated by immunoSEQ multiplex PCR, the TCRdb table keeps only in-frame clones and is missing some. The sample comprises over 150,000 clones, less than 80% of which are singletons, and 13% to 15% rests with the top ten. On this clone: Its antigen remains unknown.

Study-wide results and limits: Uncertain still, given a single nonresponder, is whether baseline CD8+ expansion links to response. In blood and scalp, many expanded lesional clones persisted during tofacitinib.

Germline CDR1 is MGHDK and CDR2 is SYGVNS. This CDR3 contains 14 residues. Unmatched junction bases numbered 1, after V lost 4 bases and J lost 4 bases. Treatment denoted: oral pan-JAK inhibitor, 5-10 mg twice daily. Specimens obtained from alopecia areata patients comprised lesional scalp punch biopsies and peripheral blood. A FACSAria was used to sort CD4+ and CD8+ T cells. These cells came from PBMCs. The source material was CD4+ T cells sorted from blood, sampled at week 24, from a patient treated with tofacitinib. V usage is TRBV25-1 and J usage is TRBJ1-2; 12 bases align to TRBD1. The TCR originated in a human donor with alopecia areata. Here the CDR3 reads CASSGDRGPYGYTF. DNA of the CDR3: TGTGCCAGCAGTGGGGACAGGGGGCCCTATGGCTACACCTTC.